The 9 T cell receptor beta chains given below trace back to one sample, sequenced in a study of cytomegalovirus exposure and HLA in healthy donors. This PCR relied on a set of 60 Vbeta primers and 13 Jbeta primers. This table comes from immunoSEQ multiplex PCR, and its TCRdb copy is limited to in-frame clones, with some not included. The data show 72,000 or so clones, with roughly 75% seen just once and about 7.4% held by the top ten. What was sequenced was PBMCs. These receptors were taken from a woman younger than 45 in good health and CMV-seropositive.

The chain is built from TRBV19 and TRBJ1-5, with D possibly TRBD1 on 5 matching bases. Germline V CDR1 and CDR2: LNHDA, SQIVND (reference sequence). Trimming shortened V by 6 bases and J by 2 bases, and 20 bases separated the two germline ends. The CDR3 spans 17 residues. The CDR3: CASSLLLGEVGNQPQHF. The CDR3 region has the DNA TGTGCCAGTAGCCTGCTGTTGGGGGAGGTGGGCAATCAGCCCCAGCATTTT.

The chain uses TRBV5-6 and TRBJ2-1, with 8 nucleotides matching TRBD1. The V gene's germline CDR1 is SGHDT and CDR2 YYEEEE. The CDR3 spans 15 residues. J gave up 7 bases and V 0 bases, and 6 bases lay outside the gene matches. CDR3: CASSLVQQGGNEQFF. In DNA, the CDR3 is TGTGCCAGCAGCTTGGTCCAACAGGGGGGTAATGAGCAGTTCTTC.

The chain uses TRBV27 and TRBJ2-1; maybe TRBD2 (5 bases). The CDR3 runs to 17 residues. V lost 2 bases, J lost 4 bases, and 18 bases lay in between. Germline CDR1 reads MNHEY; CDR2 reads SMNVEV (reference sequence). CDR3 protein: CASSLRAGRRSYNEQFF. CDR3 nucleotide sequence: TGTGCCAGCAGTTTAAGGGCTGGGAGACGAAGTTACAATGAGCAGTTCTTC.

V is TRBV11-2 and J is TRBJ1-4, with D possibly matching TRBD1 (5 bases). Deletions cut 1 base from V and 5 bases from J, with 14 bases between. Germline V CDR1 and CDR2: SGHAT, FQNNGV. The CDR3 is 16 residues long. CDR3 DNA sequence: TGTGCCAGCAGCTTAGCGGCCACAGGCGCCAATGAAAAACTGTTTTTT. Translation: CASSLAATGANEKLFF.

The V and J genes are TRBV5-1 and TRBJ2-7, with D possibly matching TRBD1 (6 bases). This CDR3 is 17 amino acids long. V lost 3 bases and J 2 bases, leaving 21 bases between the germline ends. Per germline, CDR1 SGHRS and CDR2 YFSETQ. The CDR3 loop reads CASSWTDGTPATYEQYF. In DNA form, the CDR3 reads TGCGCCAGCAGCTGGACTGACGGGACACCAGCTACCTACGAGCAGTACTTC.

V and J are TRBV28 and TRBJ2-3, with 7 positions matching TRBD2. CDR1 MDHEN and CDR2 SYDVKM come from the germline V gene. The CDR3 contains 15 residues. V lost 3 bases to trimming and J lost 1 base; unmatched junction nucleotides: 4. CDR3 DNA: TGTGCCAGCAGTTTGGGTAGCGGGCGCACAGATACGCAGTATTTT. Its protein product is CASSLGSGRTDTQYF.

The genes are TRBV10-1 and TRBJ2-1; D is possibly TRBD2 (6 bases). Germline CDR1 and CDR2: WNHNN and SYGVQD (reference sequence). There are 15 residues in the CDR3. V lost 6 bases and J lost 7, with 19 bases in between. The DNA of the CDR3 is TGCGCCAGCAGCTCCCCCGGGAGTCCGGGGAATGAGCAGTTCTTC. Amino acids: CASSSPGSPGNEQFF.

The chain links TRBV9 to TRBJ2-5; TRBD2 matches at 10 bases. CDR3 size: 16 residues. The V and J ends lost 0 bases and 4 bases, in that order; junction bases with no gene match: 6. Germline values: CDR1 SGDLS, CDR2 YYNGEE. DNA of the CDR3: TGTGCCAGCAGCGTAGGACAGAGACTAGCGGGAGAGACCCAGTACTTC. Protein product: CASSVGQRLAGETQYF.

This clone appeared many times. The V call is TRBV15, the J call TRBJ2-7, with D hard to call. V lost 0 bases and J lost 3, with 12 bases in between. CDR1 is LNHNV, CDR2 YYDKDF, per germline (reference sequence). The CDR3 has 15 residues. The CDR3 protein is CATSRDPPHSYEQYF. The CDR3 coding sequence is TGTGCCACCAGCAGAGACCCTCCCCACAGCTACGAGCAGTACTTC.